The next 2 T cell receptor beta chains were all read from a single sample in a study of T cells in Graves' hyperthyroidism and ophthalmopathy. The investigators amplified TCR beta CDR3 regions from RNA transcripts. The TCR CDR3 was amplified in a first-round RT-PCR using the HTBI primer set. MiXCR, run by TCRdb on the multiplex PCR reads, gives a single entry per CDR3 protein. The sample lists fewer than 750,000 distinct CDR3 sequences, 35% to 55% seen once, with approximately 7.5% in the top ten. The sample comprised peripheral blood or thyroid tissue (not recorded which). These TCRs come from a woman in her late teens or twenties with Graves' hyperthyroidism.

This clonotype was observed at least ten times. V and J are TRBV12-3 or TRBV12-4 and TRBJ1-2; 7 bases fit TRBD1. The CDR3 sequence is 15 residues long. Trimming at V came to 6 bases and at J to 2 bases, leaving 9 bases not matched to a gene. The CDR3 DNA sequence: TGTGCCAGCAGCAGTCCCACAGGGGCCAACTATGGCTACACCTTC. Its translation is CASSSPTGANYGYTF.

At least ten counts were recorded for this clonotype. This chain uses TRBV14 with TRBJ1-2, with 7 bases matching TRBD1. This CDR3 contains 14 residues. With V trimmed by 4 bases and J by 3 bases, 5 bases remained unmatched. Germline CDR1 reads SGHDN; CDR2 reads FVKESK. CDR3 nucleotide sequence: TGTGCCAGCAGCCTTGGACAGGTCTACTATGGCTACACCTTC. Amino acids: CASSLGQVYYGYTF.